The source of this T cell receptor (beta chain) is a study of T cell responses to AZD1222 COVID-19 vaccine. Findings and limits, study-wide: Donors were largely white British and mainly female; clonal diversity was possibly underestimated. Across the whole spike, CD4 TCRs peaked at regions 160-218 and 743-854.

As to this clone: Antigen unknown.

CDR3 length: 13 residues. With 6 bases removed from V and 7 bases from J, the gap between germline ends came to 12 bases. The repertoire was sequenced with immunoSEQ multiplex PCR; TCRdb's copy has only in-frame clones and lacks some. The sample records 150,000 to 160,000 clones, 90% being singletons. This TCR came from an adult in good health. The source material was peripheral blood, sampled on day 0 of AZD1222 vaccination. This chain joins TRBV12-3 or TRBV12-4 and TRBJ2-2, with a possible D match to TRBD1 (5 bases). DNA for the CDR3: TGTGCCAGCAGGTCCCTACAGGTCGGGGAGCTGTTTTTT. This codes for CASRSLQVGELFF.